This T cell receptor beta chain stems from a study of CD8+ T cells in alopecia areata. Reverse transcribed after extraction, RNA yielded cDNA as the sequencing template. Profiling relied on immunoSEQ multiplex PCR, and the TCRdb table lists in-frame clones only, not all of them. The sample consists of around 120,000 clones, 53% of them appearing once. Germline assignment: CDR1 SGHDN and CDR2 FVKESK. CDR3 length: 14 amino acids. V was shortened by 1 base and J by 5 bases, with 8 bases between the two germline ends. Study-level results: Among the top 100, expanded CD8+ clones, as well as scalp clonality, were significantly decreased by tofacitinib. Clonality exceeded that of normal scalp in lesional scalp, most notably in alopecia totalis/universalis.

Treatment of the sample: oral pan-JAK inhibitor, 5-10 mg twice daily. This clone was counted between two and nine times. Antigen: not known. The TCR sequence derives from a human donor with alopecia areata. The rearrangement uses TRBV14 and TRBJ2-2; D gene uncertain. The material was CD4+ T cells sorted from blood, obtained at week 4, from a patient treated with tofacitinib. CDR3 bases: TGTGCCAGCAGCCAAGTGCTTGTAACCGGGGAGCTGTTTTTT. Translation: CASSQVLVTGELFF.